This T cell receptor beta chain was recorded in a study of cytomegalovirus exposure and HLA in healthy donors. The CDR3 runs 16 residues. The germline V gene has CDR1 SEHNR and CDR2 FQNEAQ (reference sequence). Trimming removed 4 bases at V and 3 bases at J, with 15 bases between. A word on this clone: The antigen remains unidentified.

13 Jbeta primers and 60 Vbeta primers were used for the PCR. Here immunoSEQ multiplex PCR was the method, and the copy in TCRdb shows in-frame clones only, minus some. The data contain approximately 110,000 clones, about 85% of them seen just once; the ten biggest clones take up approximately 0.22%. Study-wide results and limits: The study recorded about 150 TCR beta chains that were cytomegalovirus-associated. After further analysis at a later stage, 15,000 to 20,000 TCR beta sequences were associated with HLA alleles at 0.05 false discovery rate.

This receptor was identified in a man aged 50 to 59 in good health and CMV-seronegative. This chain connects TRBV7-9 to TRBJ2-2; D uncertain. Material for sequencing was PBMCs. The CDR3 is CASSSRAQVDTGELFF. The CDR3 DNA reads as TGTGCCAGCAGCTCCAGAGCCCAGGTCGACACCGGGGAGCTGTTTTTT. The full variable domain, rest sourced from reference TRBV7-9 and TRBJ2-2, is DTGVSQNPRHKITKRGQNVTFRCDPISEHNRLYWYRQTLGQGPEFLTYFQNEAQLEKSRLLSDRFSAERPKGSFSTLEIQRTEQGDSAMYLCASSSRAQVDTGELFFGEGSRLTVL.